This passage covers 25 T cell receptor beta chains from one sample sequenced in a study of CD8 T cells in acute hepatitis C reinfection. Sequencing was performed with immunoSEQ multiplex PCR; in TCRdb, only in-frame clones are kept and a portion is missing. This table holds about 38,000 clones, 70% to 90% found once. The time point denotes: naive CD8 control sorted from an acute-time-point sample. Specimen: naive CD8+ T cells from PBMCs. The receptors were sampled from a young woman who spontaneously cleared hepatitis C infection.

The chain uses TRBV29-1 and TRBJ2-1; the match to TRBD2 covers 11 bases. J gave up 0 bases and V 6 bases, and 13 bases lay outside the gene matches. Germline values: CDR1 SQVTM, CDR2 ANQGSEA. CDR3 length: 18 amino acids. DNA for the CDR3: TGCAGCGTCCCTACCGGACTAGCGGGCTCAAGCTCCTACAATGAGCAGTTCTTC. Translated, it gives CSVPTGLAGSSSYNEQFF.

Only one count was recorded for this clone. The gene calls are TRBV21-1 and TRBJ2-2; the table's D call, TRBD2, has no DNA check behind it. TRBV21-1 corresponds to a pseudogene. This CDR3 is 15 amino acids long. The CDR3 coding sequence is TGTGCCAGGGAGACTAGCGGGAGTCGAATCGGGGAGCTGTTTTTT. Amino acids: CARETSGSRIGELFF.

This chain joins TRBV27 and TRBJ2-7; TRBD1 matches at 9 bases. The CDR3 covers 15 residues. CDR1 and CDR2 from the germline V gene are MNHEY and SMNVEV (reference sequence). Trimming took 6 bases from V and 0 from J; bases not matched to a gene: 6. CDR3 sequence reads: CASSHGTGSSYEQYF. DNA for the CDR3: TGTGCCAGCAGCCATGGGACAGGGAGCTCCTACGAGCAGTACTTC.

The gene calls are TRBV5-1 and TRBJ2-3; 9 positions match TRBD2. J gave up 4 bases and V 0 bases, and 15 bases lay outside the gene matches. Germline CDR1 and CDR2: SGHRS and YFSETQ. This CDR3 spans 19 amino acids. This CDR3 reads CASSLALSSGAAVPDTQYF. The DNA for the CDR3 is TGCGCCAGCAGCTTGGCCCTCTCTAGCGGGGCAGCGGTGCCAGATACGCAGTATTTT. The full variable domain, completed using reference TRBV5-1 and TRBJ2-3, is KAGVTQTPRYLIKTRGQQVTLSCSPISGHRSVSWYQQTPGQGLQFLFEYFSETQRNKGNFPGRFSGRQFSNSRSEMNVSTLELGDSALYLCASSLALSSGAAVPDTQYFGPGTRLTVL.

This chain links TRBV5-1 with TRBJ1-5; the D is unclear. V was clipped by 8 bases and J by 2 bases, with 11 bases between them. This CDR3 region has 13 residues. Germline V gene data show CDR1 as SGHRS and CDR2 as YFSETQ. The CDR3 is CASTHKRNQPQHF. The CDR3 DNA follows: TGCGCCAGTACTCATAAACGCAATCAGCCCCAGCATTTT.

This chain links TRBV6-1 with TRBJ2-2; D is ambiguous. The CDR3 spans 13 residues. Trimming took off 4 bases at V and 2 bases at J, with 5 bases between the two ends. Per the germline V gene, CDR1 is MNHNS and CDR2 is SASEGT. CDR3 nucleotides: TGTGCCAGCAGTGGTTATAACACCGGGGAGCTGTTTTTT. This encodes CASSGYNTGELFF.

V and J are TRBV7-8 and TRBJ2-5; 14 nucleotides align to TRBD2. The CDR3 extends over 16 amino acids. The ends lost 5 bases at V and 2 bases at J; junction bases unmatched: 4. Germline CDR1 reads SGHVS; CDR2 reads FQNEAQ. CDR3 protein: CASSEGLAGEQETQYF. CDR3 DNA: TGTGCCAGCAGCGAGGGACTAGCGGGAGAGCAAGAGACCCAGTACTTC.

The genes are TRBV9 and TRBJ2-1; 12 bases are shared with TRBD2. Losses at the gene ends were 0 bases for V and 2 bases for J; bases not matched to a gene: 3. Germline lookup yields CDR1 SGDLS and CDR2 YYNGEE. This CDR3 spans 17 amino acids. The CDR3 reads CASSVGTSGIPYNEQFF. DNA for the CDR3: TGTGCCAGCAGCGTAGGGACTAGCGGGATCCCCTACAATGAGCAGTTCTTC.

Here the CDR3 DNA reads TGTGCCAGCAGCTTGTGGGACACGACCAACTACGAGCAGTACTTC. Translation gives CASSLWDTTNYEQYF. This chain uses TRBV5-6 with TRBJ2-7; the D gene is possibly TRBD1 (6 bases). Germline CDR1 is SGHDT and CDR2 is YYEEEE. V was cut by 1 base and J by 3 bases, with 14 bases left in between. The CDR3 length is 15 residues.

This clone was seen a handful of times. V usage is TRBV27 and J usage is TRBJ2-3, with 14 bases lining up with TRBD2. This CDR3 spans 16 amino acids. Trimming removed 5 bases from V and 3 bases from J; junction bases left unmatched: 4. Per germline, CDR1 MNHEY and CDR2 SMNVEV (reference sequence). Here the CDR3 DNA reads TGTGCCAGCAGTCCAAGGACTAGCGGGAGGACAGATACGCAGTATTTT. As protein: CASSPRTSGRTDTQYF.

The chain uses TRBV7-8 and TRBJ1-1, with D unresolved. Germline V gene lookup returns CDR1 SGHVS and CDR2 FQNEAQ. V lost 8 bases and J 4 bases, leaving 5 bases between the germline ends. This CDR3 spans 10 amino acids. The CDR3 reads CASSGTEAFF. DNA for the CDR3: TGTGCCAGCTCGGGCACTGAAGCTTTCTTT.

This sequence joins TRBV5-1 and TRBJ2-1; D is undetermined. The germline V gene has CDR1 SGHRS and CDR2 YFSETQ. The CDR3 runs 12 residues. Trimming cost V 1 base and J 1 base, with 0 bases left between them. The CDR3 DNA sequence: TGCGCCAGCAGCTTGTCCTACAATGAGCAGTTCTTC. Translating gives CASSLSYNEQFF.

This chain links TRBV27 with TRBJ2-5, with no clear D. Germline lookup yields CDR1 MNHEY and CDR2 SMNVEV (reference sequence). V lost 0 bases to trimming and J lost 1 base, with 6 bases between them. This CDR3 contains 14 residues. The CDR3 region is CASSLSAAQETQYF. Here the CDR3 DNA reads TGTGCCAGCAGTTTATCGGCAGCCCAAGAGACCCAGTACTTC.

V is TRBV27 and J is TRBJ1-1; D unresolved. The V and J ends lost 5 bases and 5 bases respectively, with 12 bases between them. Germline V CDR1 and CDR2: MNHEY, SMNVEV (reference sequence). The CDR3 has 13 amino acids. DNA for the CDR3: TGTGCCAGCAGTCCACCCGCCGGGACTGAAGCTTTCTTT. It codes for CASSPPAGTEAFF.

The chain couples TRBV14 to TRBJ2-2; D is unresolved. Trimming took off 7 bases at V and 7 bases at J, with 13 bases between the two ends. The CDR3 length is 13 residues. The germline V gene encodes CDR1 SGHDN and CDR2 FVKESK. CDR3 sequence: CASTTLDGGELFF. The CDR3 DNA reads TGTGCCAGCACCACCCTAGATGGCGGGGAGCTGTTTTTT.

In DNA form, the CDR3 reads TGCAGCGTTGAAGACAGGAACACAGATACGCAGTATTTT. As protein: CSVEDRNTDTQYF. The rearrangement uses TRBV29-1 and TRBJ2-3; D is uncertain. The ends were cut back, 0 bases at V and 2 bases at J, with 6 bases in the middle. Germline V gives CDR1 SQVTM, CDR2 ANQGSEA. The CDR3 is 13 amino acids.

CDR3 residues: CASSQLMGSEDNEQFF. CDR3 bases: TGTGCCAGCAGCCAGCTTATGGGCTCGGAGGACAATGAGCAGTTCTTC. The chain joins TRBV14 to TRBJ2-1, with a tentative D call TRBD2 (5 bases). This CDR3 is 16 amino acids long. Looked up from germline, CDR1 is SGHDN and CDR2 is FVKESK. Trimming left V 3 bases short and J 5 bases short, with 17 bases between.

The gene calls are TRBV6-4 and TRBJ1-5; D is unclear. Looked up from germline, CDR1 is MRHNA and CDR2 is SNTAGT. Trimming cost V 4 bases and J 3 bases, with 7 bases left between them. The CDR3 has 13 amino acids. CDR3 protein: CASSAGNNQPQHF. As DNA, the CDR3 is TGTGCCAGCAGTGCGGGGAACAATCAGCCCCAGCATTTT.

This clone has only a few counts. The chain recombines TRBV27 with TRBJ2-7; the D gene is possibly TRBD2 (5 bases). Trimming removed 0 bases from V and 12 bases from J, with 12 bases in between. Germline V gene lookup returns CDR1 MNHEY and CDR2 SMNVEV (reference sequence). This CDR3 is built from 12 residues. The CDR3 coding sequence is TGTGCCAGCAGTTTATCGATGAGGGAGTTGTACTTC. Amino acids: CASSLSMRELYF.

V is TRBV5-5 and J is TRBJ1-2; a weak D match, TRBD1 (5 bases). The CDR3 totals 17 residues. V lost 1 base and J lost 8, with 24 bases in between. Germline V gene lookup returns CDR1 SGHKS and CDR2 YYEKEE (reference sequence). The CDR3: CASSLWGTEGTPGGYTF. The CDR3 DNA follows: TGTGCCAGCAGCTTGTGGGGGACTGAGGGGACCCCCGGAGGCTACACCTTC.

V and J are TRBV9 and TRBJ1-1; 8 bases are a match to TRBD1. The V gene end was trimmed by 4 bases and the J gene end by 3 bases; junction bases not matched to a gene: 8. CDR3 length: 15 residues. Germline V gene sequence: CDR1 SGDLS, CDR2 YYNGEE. DNA for the CDR3: TGTGCCAGCAGCCCAGAGGACAGGGACTACACTGAAGCTTTCTTT. Its translation is CASSPEDRDYTEAFF. Drawing the rest from reference TRBV9 and TRBJ1-1, the complete variable domain is DSGVTQTPKHLITATGQRVTLRCSPRSGDLSVYWYQQSLDQGLQFLIQYYNGEERAKGNILERFSAQQFPDLHSELNLSSLELGDSALYFCASSPEDRDYTEAFFGQGTRLTVV.

The rearrangement links TRBV29-1 to TRBJ1-2, with D possibly matching TRBD1 (5 bases). Germline V CDR1 and CDR2: SQVTM, ANQGSEA. The CDR3 is 15 amino acids. V was pared by 5 bases and J by 3 bases, with 19 bases between. CDR3 nucleotide sequence: TGCAGCGTTCTCCAGCAGGGCCCTATTGACTATGGCTACACCTTC. Encoded protein: CSVLQQGPIDYGYTF. The whole variable domain, remainder taken from reference TRBV29-1 and TRBJ1-2, is SAVISQKPSRDICQRGTSLTIQCQVDSQVTMMFWYRQQPGQSLTLIATANQGSEATYESGFVIDKFPISRPNLTFSTLTVSNMSPEDSSIYLCSVLQQGPIDYGYTFGSGTRLTVV.

The genes are TRBV19 and TRBJ1-4; 8 bases line up with TRBD1. Germline-derived CDR1 and CDR2 are LNHDA and SQIVND (reference sequence). This CDR3 is 16 amino acids long. J gave up 2 bases and V 7 bases, and 9 bases lay outside the gene matches. The CDR3 DNA reads as TGTGCCAGTACCCCCGGCGACAGGGGTACTAATGAAAAACTGTTTTTT. Protein product: CASTPGDRGTNEKLFF.

DNA of the CDR3: TGCGCCAGCAGCTTGGGGGAGCTTTACGAGCAGTACTTC. This sequence encodes CASSLGELYEQYF. The chain joins TRBV5-1 to TRBJ2-7, with a weak D call TRBD2 (5 bases). The V gene lost 0 bases and the J gene lost 4 bases, with 8 bases spanning the gap. In germline, CDR1 is SGHRS, CDR2 YFSETQ. The CDR3 length is 13 residues.

This clone was observed once. This sequence joins TRBV13 and TRBJ2-3; unclear D gene. The V end lost 1 base, the J end lost 6 bases, and 5 bases lay between the germline ends. There are 12 residues in the CDR3. Germline CDR1 is PRHDT and CDR2 is FYEKMQ (reference sequence). DNA for the CDR3: TGTGCCAGCAGCTTAGTGCCGGATACGCAGTATTTT. It specifies CASSLVPDTQYF.